This T cell receptor (beta chain) was identified during a study of cytomegalovirus exposure and HLA in healthy donors. Participants comprised healthy donors of bone marrow. Primers included in the PCR were 60 Vbeta and 13 Jbeta primers. Here immunoSEQ multiplex PCR was the method, and the copy in TCRdb shows in-frame clones only, minus some. The data hold about 210,000 clones, with 80% to 90% observed a single time. The V gene lost 0 bases and the J gene lost 0 bases, with 19 bases spanning the gap. CDR1 SGHTS and CDR2 YDEGEE come from the germline V gene. The CDR3 consists of 18 residues. The sample holds a few counts of this clone. Its antigen is currently unknown. Overall study results and limits: Three CMV-associated chains proved CMV antigen-specific in vitro. An analysis done earlier found most TCR beta V segments productive about 87% or about 30% of the time.

Sequences were obtained from PBMCs. The chain combines TRBV5-8 with TRBJ2-7; the D gene is possibly TRBD1 (9 bases). The origin of this receptor is a middle-aged man in good health and CMV-seropositive. Written as DNA, the CDR3 is TGTGCCAGCAGCTTGGTTGCAGGACAGGGGACTAGCTCCTACGAGCAGTACTTC. Protein product: CASSLVAGQGTSSYEQYF. The full variable domain, completed using reference TRBV5-8 and TRBJ2-7, is EAGVTQSPTHLIKTRGQQATLRCSPISGHTSVYWYQQALGLGLQFLLWYDEGEERNRGNFPPRFSGRQFPNYSSELNVNALELEDSALYLCASSLVAGQGTSSYEQYFGPGTRLTVT.